Below are 31 T cell receptor beta chains sequenced from a single sample in a study of shared clonotypes between healthy human individuals. Repertoires were generated with immunoSEQ multiplex PCR, while TCRdb's copy carries only in-frame clones and drops some. The data show a few hundred thousand clones, just under 97% seen once. Naive CD8 cells, CD45RO-negative and positively selected for CCR7, excluded terminally differentiated effector memory CD45RA+ cells. Sequenced material: naive CD8+ T cells sorted from blood. The receptors originated from a woman aged 25 to 39 in good health.

The chain couples TRBV7-9 to TRBJ2-7, with TRBD1 as a possible D gene (5 bases). Trimming removed 4 bases from V and 2 bases from J, with 12 bases in between. The CDR3 has 14 residues. Germline V gene data show CDR1 as SEHNR and CDR2 as FQNEAQ (reference sequence). The CDR3 sequence: CASSSHRTPYEQYF. CDR3 sequence (DNA): TGTGCCAGCAGCTCCCACAGGACCCCCTACGAGCAGTACTTC.

The J gene is TRBJ2-1, the V gene TRBV25-1; 9 nucleotides match TRBD2. This CDR3 contains 15 residues. From germline, CDR1 is MGHDK and CDR2 SYGVNS. Trimming cost V 2 bases and J 4 bases; bases outside gene matches: 3. The CDR3, as DNA: TGTGCCAGCAGTGAACTTAGCGGGAGTTACAATGAGCAGTTCTTC. Translation gives CASSELSGSYNEQFF.

A remark on this clone: Other DNA sequences in the sample encode the same CDR3. The rearrangement links TRBV11-2 to TRBJ2-7; TRBD2 matches at 7 bases. The CDR3 is made up of 13 amino acids. With 5 bases clipped from V and 1 base from J, the junction kept 2 bases outside the gene matches. CDR1 is SGHAT, CDR2 FQNNGV, per germline. CDR3 DNA: TGTGCCAGCAGCCCGGGACTATCCTACGAGCAGTACTTC. Translation gives CASSPGLSYEQYF.

This chain links TRBV7-8 with TRBJ1-1; TRBD1 might be the D (6 bases). Trimming removed 0 bases from V and 1 base from J, with 15 bases in between. The CDR3 is 17 amino acids. Germline V CDR1 and CDR2: SGHVS, FQNEAQ. The CDR3 DNA sequence: TGTGCCAGCAGCTTAGCGGAACAGGGTTACCAGAACACTGAAGCTTTCTTT. Encoded protein: CASSLAEQGYQNTEAFF.

The chain employs TRBV11-2 and TRBJ2-3; TRBD2 matches at 14 bases. The germline gives CDR1 SGHAT, CDR2 FQNNGV. V dropped 4 bases and J dropped 3; count of bases not matched to a gene: 6. The CDR3 runs to 17 residues. In DNA, the CDR3 is TGTGCCAGCAGCTCGGGGACTAGCGGGAGAAGGACAGATACGCAGTATTTT. Protein product: CASSSGTSGRRTDTQYF.

The V gene is TRBV11-2, the J gene TRBJ2-3; D not certain. Germline values: CDR1 SGHAT, CDR2 FQNNGV. The germline V and J ends were trimmed by 4 bases and 6 bases, with 14 bases remaining between them. The CDR3 runs to 14 residues. CDR3 protein: CASSWGGDSDTQYF. The DNA for the CDR3 is TGTGCCAGCAGCTGGGGTGGCGATTCTGATACGCAGTATTTT.

This sequence joins TRBV15 and TRBJ1-3; no reliable D call. The V gene lost 5 bases and the J gene lost 7 bases, with 18 bases spanning the gap. The CDR3 spans 15 residues. The germline V gene has CDR1 LNHNV and CDR2 YYDKDF (reference sequence). As DNA, the CDR3 is TGTGCCACCAGCGAATCTTACCGGTCCCCGAACACCATATATTTT. Its translation: CATSESYRSPNTIYF.

The genes are TRBV28 and TRBJ1-1; D unresolved. Germline V gives CDR1 MDHEN, CDR2 SYDVKM. Trimming took off 5 bases at V and 5 bases at J, with 18 bases between the two ends. The CDR3 has 15 amino acids. The CDR3 DNA follows: TGTGCCAGCAGTCCCGGACCGGGTTGGGGTACTGAAGCTTTCTTT. This gives the protein CASSPGPGWGTEAFF.

The CDR3 region is CASSRGTGTNEKLFF. The CDR3, as DNA: TGTGCCAGCAGCCGAGGGACAGGGACAAATGAAAAACTGTTTTTT. The genes are TRBV28 and TRBJ1-4, with 9 nucleotides matching TRBD1. Germline V gene data show CDR1 as MDHEN and CDR2 as SYDVKM. This CDR3 comprises 15 residues. The V gene end was trimmed by 6 bases and the J gene end by 5 bases; junction bases not matched to a gene: 7.

The gene calls are TRBV27 and TRBJ1-3; TRBD1 is a possible D gene (5 bases). V was cut by 2 bases and J by 4 bases, with 18 bases left in between. Per the germline V gene, CDR1 is MNHEY and CDR2 is SMNVEV (reference sequence). The CDR3 has 17 residues. The CDR3: CASSLPITGSPGNTIYF. The CDR3, as DNA: TGTGCCAGCAGTTTACCTATTACAGGATCCCCCGGAAACACCATATATTTT.

The CDR3 sequence is CAISEREWEKLFF. In DNA, the CDR3 is TGTGCCATCAGTGAGCGGGAATGGGAAAAACTGTTTTTT. The V and J genes are TRBV10-3 and TRBJ1-4; D uncertain. CDR1 and CDR2 from the germline V gene are ENHRY and SYGVKD. The CDR3 length is 13 residues. The V end lost 2 bases, the J end lost 8 bases, and 9 bases lay between the germline ends.

The chain couples TRBV27 to TRBJ2-1; no firm D call. Trimming stripped 6 bases from V and 0 bases from J, with 9 bases between. The CDR3 spans 14 residues. Germline CDR1 MNHEY, CDR2 SMNVEV (reference sequence). The CDR3 here is CASSQDGSYNEQFF. The CDR3 bases are TGTGCCAGCAGCCAGGACGGCTCCTACAATGAGCAGTTCTTC.

The chain carries TRBV28 and TRBJ1-1; D is undetermined. CDR3 length equals 14 residues. Trimming took 2 bases from V and 5 from J, leaving 12 bases between them. CDR1 and CDR2 (germline): MDHEN, SYDVKM. As DNA, the CDR3 is TGTGCCAGCAGTTTAAGAGGGAGAACAACTGAAGCTTTCTTT. It codes for CASSLRGRTTEAFF. Complete variable domain (other parts from reference TRBV28 and TRBJ1-1): DVKVTQSSRYLVKRTGEKVFLECVQDMDHENMFWYRQDPGLGLRLIYFSYDVKMKEKGDIPEGYSVSREKKERFSLILESASTNQTSMYLCASSLRGRTTEAFFGQGTRLTVV.

The chain links TRBV6-5 to TRBJ2-3, with 7 bases aligning to TRBD2. Trimming cost V 5 bases and J 1 base; bases outside gene matches: 3. Germline lookup yields CDR1 MNHEY and CDR2 SVGAGI. The CDR3 is 14 amino acids. The CDR3 is CASSGGVGTDTQYF. The CDR3 DNA sequence: TGTGCCAGCAGTGGGGGGGTGGGCACAGATACGCAGTATTTT.

The chain recombines TRBV7-2 with TRBJ2-1, with D perhaps matching TRBD2 (6 bases). Germline V gene data show CDR1 as SGHTA and CDR2 as FQGNSA. The CDR3 spans 15 residues. Trimming took off 1 base at V and 5 bases at J, with 12 bases between the two ends. The CDR3 DNA follows: TGTGCCAGCAGCTTAGGGTCGGGAGTCAACAATGAGCAGTTCTTC. Translation: CASSLGSGVNNEQFF.

V gene TRBV7-9 combines with J gene TRBJ1-2; maybe TRBD1 (5 bases). CDR1 and CDR2 (germline): SEHNR, FQNEAQ (reference sequence). The CDR3 runs 18 residues. V was pared by 5 bases and J by 8 bases, with 30 bases between. The DNA for the CDR3 is TGTGCCAGCAGCAAACTTGTTGTGGGACGAATAACGGTCGAAGGCTACACCTTC. Amino acid sequence: CASSKLVVGRITVEGYTF.

The sample holds one count of this clone. The rearrangement uses TRBV13 and TRBJ1-1, with a weak D call TRBD1 (5 bases). Germline assignment: CDR1 PRHDT and CDR2 FYEKMQ (reference sequence). V dropped 5 bases and J dropped 3 bases, with 10 bases sitting between them. The length of the CDR3 is 13 residues. This CDR3 reads CASSPQGDTEAFF. The DNA of the CDR3 is TGTGCCAGCAGCCCCCAGGGCGACACTGAAGCTTTCTTT.

The V call is TRBV7-6, the J call TRBJ2-2; a weak D match, TRBD1 (7 bases). V was cut by 5 bases and J by 3 bases, with 22 bases left in between. This CDR3 spans 18 amino acids. Germline V lookup: CDR1 SGHVS, CDR2 FNYEAQ. Here the CDR3 reads CASSQLRSAGQYTGELFF. The CDR3 DNA is TGTGCCAGCAGCCAGCTTAGGTCCGCGGGACAGTACACCGGGGAGCTGTTTTTT.

V and J are TRBV19 and TRBJ2-5, with TRBD2 matching over 7 bases. The CDR3 contains 15 residues. J was trimmed by 5 bases and V by 6 bases; bases with no gene match: 12. From germline, CDR1 is LNHDA and CDR2 SQIVND (reference sequence). The CDR3 DNA is TGTGCCAGTAGAGATAGCGGGTCCCTAGGGGAGACCCAGTACTTC. This gives the protein CASRDSGSLGETQYF.

V usage is TRBV2 and J usage is TRBJ2-2, with D perhaps TRBD2 (5 bases). The CDR3 spans 11 residues. Germline assignment: CDR1 SNHLY and CDR2 FYNNEI. V was clipped by 7 bases and J by 5 bases, with 5 bases between them. DNA for the CDR3: TGTGCCAGCACGGGGACCGGGGAGCTGTTTTTT. Its translation is CASTGTGELFF.

The genes are TRBV9 and TRBJ1-4; 7 nucleotides line up with TRBD1. Germline V gene sequence: CDR1 SGDLS, CDR2 YYNGEE. V dropped 3 bases and J dropped 3; count of bases not matched to a gene: 11. CDR3 length: 17 residues. CDR3 bases: TGTGCCAGCAGCGCAGGGGGACTCGGGGAAGCTAATGAAAAACTGTTTTTT. Translation: CASSAGGLGEANEKLFF.

The sample holds one count of this clone. The J gene is TRBJ2-7, the V gene TRBV6-5; D remains ambiguous. This CDR3 is built from 11 residues. V was shortened by 7 bases and J by 5 bases, with 9 bases between the two germline ends. The germline gives CDR1 MNHEY, CDR2 SVGAGI. The CDR3 reads CASTYVDEQYF. Written as DNA, the CDR3 is TGTGCCAGCACCTACGTGGACGAGCAGTACTTC.

This sequence joins TRBV29-1 and TRBJ2-1; TRBD2 might be the D (6 bases). CDR1 and CDR2 from the germline V gene are SQVTM and ANQGSEA. V was pared by 1 base and J by 4 bases, with 14 bases between. CDR3 length equals 15 residues. The CDR3, as DNA: TGCAGCGTTGAAGGGGGACTCCCTAATTACAATGAGCAGTTCTTC. Translated: CSVEGGLPNYNEQFF.

This chain links TRBV19 with TRBJ2-3; D is perhaps TRBD2 (6 bases). The V end lost 3 bases, the J end lost 0 bases, and 13 bases lay between the germline ends. Germline V lookup: CDR1 LNHDA, CDR2 SQIVND (reference sequence). CDR3 length equals 16 residues. The DNA for the CDR3 is TGTGCCAGTAGTATCGGACGGGGGACTAGCACAGATACGCAGTATTTT. Encoded protein: CASSIGRGTSTDTQYF.

The rearrangement uses TRBV4-2 and TRBJ2-5; 10 nucleotides agree with TRBD2. The end of the DNA is better explained by TRBJ2-7, so the J call may be wrong. This CDR3 is built from 17 residues. Germline CDR1 reads LGHNA; CDR2 reads YNFKEQ. The CDR3 sequence is CASSQETPLAGAYEQYF. The CDR3 coding sequence is TGTGCCAGCAGCCAAGAAACCCCGCTAGCGGGAGCATACGAGCAGTACTTC.

Concerning this clone: Other DNA sequences within the sample encode an identical CDR3. The chain is built from TRBV28 and TRBJ1-5; TRBD1 is a possible D gene (5 bases). Trimming removed 3 bases at V and 7 bases at J, with 13 bases between. The CDR3 covers 14 residues. Per germline, CDR1 MDHEN and CDR2 SYDVKM. CDR3 region: CASSFLGVGQPQHF. DNA of the CDR3: TGTGCCAGCAGTTTCCTGGGGGTTGGACAGCCCCAGCATTTT.

V and J are TRBV15 and TRBJ2-1; TRBD1 is a possible D gene (6 bases). The CDR3 is 13 residues long. V gave up 5 bases and J gave up 5 bases, with 10 bases separating them. Germline V CDR1 and CDR2: LNHNV, YYDKDF (reference sequence). The CDR3 is CATSGYRDNEQFF. Written as DNA, the CDR3 is TGTGCCACCAGCGGATACAGGGACAATGAGCAGTTCTTC.

The gene calls are TRBV6-5 and TRBJ1-1, with D perhaps matching TRBD1 (6 bases). Germline V lookup: CDR1 MNHEY, CDR2 SVGAGI. Trimming took off 2 bases at V and 3 bases at J, with 7 bases between the two ends. The CDR3 loop spans 13 amino acids. CDR3 coding DNA: TGTGCCAGCAGTTACGCAGGGGACACTGAAGCTTTCTTT. As protein: CASSYAGDTEAFF.

The V and J genes are TRBV15 and TRBJ1-5; TRBD1 aligns across 7 bases. This CDR3 comprises 17 residues. Looked up from germline, CDR1 is LNHNV and CDR2 is YYDKDF (reference sequence). The ends lost 5 bases at V and 2 bases at J; junction bases unmatched: 12. In nucleotides, the CDR3 is TGTGCCACCAGCGACGGGGAACAGGGGACGGGCAATCAGCCCCAGCATTTT. Encoded protein: CATSDGEQGTGNQPQHF.

The V gene is TRBV14, the J gene TRBJ2-3; 7 nucleotides align to TRBD2. The germline V gene encodes CDR1 SGHDN and CDR2 FVKESK. V shed 0 bases, J shed 3 bases, and the junction held 12 bases outside the gene matches. This CDR3 comprises 18 residues. CDR3 region: CASSQDGIGGGATDTQYF. For the CDR3, the DNA is TGTGCCAGCAGCCAAGATGGGATCGGGGGAGGGGCGACAGATACGCAGTATTTT.

The genes are TRBV28 and TRBJ2-2; D uncertain. V was trimmed by 7 bases and J by 3 bases, leaving 9 bases between them. CDR1 is MDHEN, CDR2 SYDVKM, per germline. This CDR3 region has 13 residues. The DNA of the CDR3 is TGTGCCAGCAAGGGCACCGACACCGGGGAGCTGTTTTTT. Translated, it gives CASKGTDTGELFF. The entire variable domain, with the rest obtained from reference TRBV28 and TRBJ2-2, is as follows: DVKVTQSSRYLVKRTGEKVFLECVQDMDHENMFWYRQDPGLGLRLIYFSYDVKMKEKGDIPEGYSVSREKKERFSLILESASTNQTSMYLCASKGTDTGELFFGEGSRLTVL.